The source of this T cell receptor (beta chain) is a study of siplizumab effects on memory and regulatory T cells. Findings and caveats of the study: It was not possible to assign a naive or memory phenotype to roughly 80-97% of proliferating CD4+ or CD8+ clones. Mappable alloreactive CD4+ clones were on average roughly 70% Treg-derived with siplizumab, roughly 25% in controls.

For this clone: The antigen remains undetermined.

Data came from immunoSEQ multiplex PCR; TCRdb stores just in-frame clones and leaves some out. This table holds approximately 58,000 clones, 90% to 95% found once. The CDR3 is 17 amino acids. V gave up 2 bases and J gave up 5 bases; unmatched junction bases: 9. The V gene's germline CDR1 is SGDLS and CDR2 YYNGEE. The TCR originated in a human donor in good health. The sample was CD8+ T cells sorted from blood. The genes are TRBV9 and TRBJ2-2; 10 bases are a match to TRBD2. CDR3 sequence (DNA): TGTGCCAGCAGCGTTGACCTAGCGGGAGTAGGTACCGGGGAGCTGTTTTTT. As protein: CASSVDLAGVGTGELFF. Full variable domain (missing parts from reference TRBV9 and TRBJ2-2): DSGVTQTPKHLITATGQRVTLRCSPRSGDLSVYWYQQSLDQGLQFLIQYYNGEERAKGNILERFSAQQFPDLHSELNLSSLELGDSALYFCASSVDLAGVGTGELFFGEGSRLTVL.